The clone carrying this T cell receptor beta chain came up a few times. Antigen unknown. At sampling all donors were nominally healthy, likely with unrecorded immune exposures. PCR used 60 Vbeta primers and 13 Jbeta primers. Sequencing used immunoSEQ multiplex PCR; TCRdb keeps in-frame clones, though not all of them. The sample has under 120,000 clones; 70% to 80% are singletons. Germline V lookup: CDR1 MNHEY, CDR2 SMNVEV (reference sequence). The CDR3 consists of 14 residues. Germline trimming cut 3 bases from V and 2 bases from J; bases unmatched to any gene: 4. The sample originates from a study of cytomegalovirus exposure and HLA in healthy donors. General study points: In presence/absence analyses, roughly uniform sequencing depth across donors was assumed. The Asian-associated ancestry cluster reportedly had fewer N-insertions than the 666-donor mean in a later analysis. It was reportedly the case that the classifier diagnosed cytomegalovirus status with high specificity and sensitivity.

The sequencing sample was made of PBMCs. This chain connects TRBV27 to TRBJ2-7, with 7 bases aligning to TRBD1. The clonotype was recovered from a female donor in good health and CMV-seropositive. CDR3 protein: CASSLTGKPYEQYF. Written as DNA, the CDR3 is TGTGCCAGCAGTTTGACAGGGAAACCCTACGAGCAGTACTTC.